This TCR beta chain emerged from a study of spatial heterogeneity in lung cancer. Study-level information: Detected beta-chain sequences consistently exceeded alpha-chain sequences. Notes on the study in general: The study found that expanded intratumoral alpha and beta TCR counts tracked tumor mutation counts.

Noted time point: sample taken at primary tumor resection. TCRdb re-called the 5' RACE reads through MiXCR, storing one row per CDR3 protein. The sample includes approximately 2,500 distinct CDR3 sequences, around 48% seen only once; the top ten take less than 25%. On this clonotype itself: Its antigen is as yet unknown.

Germline CDR1 reads SQVTM; CDR2 reads ANQGSEA. V was clipped by 4 bases and J by 4 bases, with 9 bases between them. There are 12 residues in the CDR3. The input for sequencing was lung tumor tissue, taken at surgery. The rearrangement joins TRBV29-1 to TRBJ2-3; D not certain. The sequence was collected from a male donor with early-stage non-small cell lung cancer. The CDR3 DNA is TGCAGCGTTGTTGGGTTAGCAGATACGCAGTATTTT. Translated: CSVVGLADTQYF.